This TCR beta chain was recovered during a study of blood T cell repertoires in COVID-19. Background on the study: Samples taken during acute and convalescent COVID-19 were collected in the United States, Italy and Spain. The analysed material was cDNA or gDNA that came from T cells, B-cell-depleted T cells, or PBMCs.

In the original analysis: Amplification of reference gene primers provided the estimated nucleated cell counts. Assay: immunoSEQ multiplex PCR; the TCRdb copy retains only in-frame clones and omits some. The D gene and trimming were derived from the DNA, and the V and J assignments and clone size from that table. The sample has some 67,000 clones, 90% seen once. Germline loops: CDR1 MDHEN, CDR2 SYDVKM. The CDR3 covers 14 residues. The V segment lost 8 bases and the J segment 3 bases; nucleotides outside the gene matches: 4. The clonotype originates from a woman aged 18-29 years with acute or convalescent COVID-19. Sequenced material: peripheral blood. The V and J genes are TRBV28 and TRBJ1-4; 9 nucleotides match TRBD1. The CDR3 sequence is CASGTGGPNEKLFF. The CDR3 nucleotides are TGTGCCAGCGGAACAGGGGGCCCTAATGAAAAACTGTTTTTT.